These 14 T cell receptor beta chains were all obtained from the same sample, sequenced in a study of T cell repertoires in cytomegalovirus infection. A single record per CDR3 protein comes from TCRdb applying MiXCR to the reads. The sample has nearly 450,000 distinct CDR3 sequences, approximately 31% seen once. The sequenced material came from PBMCs. These receptor sequences come from a human donor in good health (CMV status not recorded). Some clones in this sample may be carry-over from other donors' samples.

The chain links TRBV10-3 to TRBJ1-5; D not resolved. The CDR3 contains 16 residues. Trimming pared 2 bases from V and 0 bases from J, leaving 11 bases between. CDR1 is ENHRY, CDR2 SYGVKD, per germline. CDR3 nucleotide sequence: TGTGCCATCAGTGAGCGAAAGGGTGGTAGCAATCAGCCCCAGCATTTT. Translated: CAISERKGGSNQPQHF.

The chain carries TRBV20-1 and TRBJ2-1; 14 nucleotides match TRBD2. The germline CDR1 and CDR2 sequences are DFQATT and SNEGSKA (reference sequence). V dropped 2 bases and J dropped 7; count of bases not matched to a gene: 4. This CDR3 comprises 15 residues. The DNA for the CDR3 is TGCAGTGCTAGATCCGGACTAGCGGGGGGAAATGAGCAGTTCTTC. The encoded protein is CSARSGLAGGNEQFF.

The chain recombines TRBV2 with TRBJ2-4, with TRBD2 matching over 9 bases. The CDR3 has 17 residues. Trimming removed 4 bases from V and 1 base from J; junction bases left unmatched: 8. The germline V gene has CDR1 SNHLY and CDR2 FYNNEI. CDR3: CASSGRGGARAKNIQYF. The CDR3 coding sequence is TGTGCCAGCAGTGGTCGCGGGGGGGCCCGGGCCAAAAACATTCAGTACTTC.

This clonotype was seen ten or more times. The V call is TRBV6-2 or TRBV6-3, the J call TRBJ2-1; 7 nucleotides match TRBD2. Trimming removed 8 bases from V and 7 bases from J; junction bases left unmatched: 20. Germline V lookup: CDR1 MNHEY, CDR2 SVGEGT. The CDR3 loop spans 17 amino acids. The CDR3 DNA sequence: TGTGCCAGCTCTTCACGGGGGGTCCTCACGTTTTTGAATGAGCAGTTCTTC. Translation gives CASSSRGVLTFLNEQFF.

The CDR3 sequence: CASRPEHVTGELFF. CDR3 DNA sequence: TGTGCCAGCAGGCCCGAACATGTCACCGGGGAGCTGTTTTTT. V usage is TRBV12-3 or TRBV12-4 and J usage is TRBJ2-2; D is unclear. V lost 6 bases, J lost 4 bases, and 12 bases lay in between. This CDR3 spans 14 amino acids.

This clonotype was found a few times. The gene calls are TRBV12-3 or TRBV12-4 and TRBJ2-3; no reliable D call. The CDR3 extends over 13 amino acids. Trimming pared 3 bases from V and 6 bases from J, leaving 10 bases between. The CDR3 loop reads CASSFGSLDTQYF. In DNA, the CDR3 is TGTGCCAGCAGTTTTGGTAGTCTTGATACGCAGTATTTT.

The chain joins TRBV19 to TRBJ2-7, with 7 bases that match TRBD1. The CDR3 covers 13 residues. Germline values: CDR1 LNHDA, CDR2 SQIVND (reference sequence). V dropped 3 bases and J dropped 1; count of bases not matched to a gene: 0. The CDR3 DNA sequence: TGTGCCAGTAGTATGGACAGGTCCTACGAGCAGTACTTC. Its translation is CASSMDRSYEQYF.

This clonotype was picked up many times. The chain combines TRBV7-8 with TRBJ2-1; D is ambiguous. V was trimmed by 0 bases and J by 9 bases, leaving 9 bases between them. The CDR3 runs 13 residues. Germline CDR1 is SGHVS and CDR2 is FQNEAQ. In DNA, the CDR3 is TGTGCCAGCAGCTTAGCAGCGTACGTTGAGCAGTTCTTC. Translated, it gives CASSLAAYVEQFF.

There are many counts of this clonotype. The chain links TRBV27 to TRBJ2-2; D not resolved. The CDR3 sequence is 17 residues long. Trimming removed 3 bases from V and 8 bases from J, with 22 bases in between. Per the germline V gene, CDR1 is MNHEY and CDR2 is SMNVEV (reference sequence). The CDR3 DNA is TGTGCCAGCAGTTTGAGAACGGCCGCAATCTTTCCTGGGGAGCTGTTTTTT. This codes for CASSLRTAAIFPGELFF.

The chain links TRBV4-2 to TRBJ1-6; no firm D call. The CDR3 extends over 13 amino acids. With 6 bases removed from V and 2 bases from J, the gap between germline ends came to 5 bases. In germline, CDR1 is LGHNA, CDR2 YNFKEQ. The CDR3 loop is CASRVPYNSPLHF. In DNA, the CDR3 is TGTGCCAGCAGGGTACCCTATAATTCACCCCTCCACTTT.

Regarding this clonotype: At one end, the junction sequence differs from germline, possibly due to a read error. In DNA form, the CDR3 reads TGTGCCAGCAGCTCATTGGTGGCTAGCGGGGGGCCAACCTACGAGAAGTACTTC. Translation gives CASSSLVASGGPTYEKYF. The chain couples TRBV7-8 to TRBJ2-7; 11 nucleotides align to TRBD2. The CDR3 has 18 amino acids. Germline V gene sequence: CDR1 SGHVS, CDR2 FQNEAQ.

With respect to this clonotype: The CDR3 ends on some other residue instead of the conserved phenylalanine or tryptophan, so this is likely a read error. This chain links TRBV3-1 with TRBJ2-1; 10 nucleotides agree with TRBD2. Looked up from germline, CDR1 is LGHDT and CDR2 is YNNKEL (reference sequence). The CDR3 runs to 17 residues. After removal of 1 base from V and 4 bases from J, the junction contained 7 bases not matched to a gene. CDR3 protein: CASSQVHGLAEYNEQFL. CDR3 bases: TGTGCCAGCAGCCAAGTTCACGGACTAGCGGAGTACAATGAGCAGTTCTTA.

Notes on this clonotype: Being one base from a much bigger clone, this may be a read error. The chain has TRBV7-2 and TRBJ1-5, with a weak D call TRBD1 (5 bases). The CDR3 runs to 15 residues. Germline V lookup: CDR1 SGHTA, CDR2 FQGNSA. V was shortened by 5 bases and J by 2 bases, with 13 bases between the two germline ends. CDR3 in DNA: TGTGCCAGCAGCACGAACAGGAGCCGCAATCAGCCCCAGCATTTT. Its protein is CASSTNRSRNQPQHF. Full variable domain (remainder filled in from reference TRBV7-2 and TRBJ1-5): GAGVSQSPSNKVTEKGKDVELRCDPISGHTALYWYRQSLGQGLEFLIYFQGNSAPDKSGLPSDRFSAERTGGSVSTLTIQRTQQEDSAVYLCASSTNRSRNQPQHFGDGTRLSIL.

This clonotype occurred many times. The rearrangement links TRBV7-9 to TRBJ2-6; possibly TRBD2 for D (5 bases). The length of the CDR3 is 16 residues. Germline CDR1 SEHNR, CDR2 FQNEAQ (reference sequence). The germline V and J ends were trimmed by 1 base and 3 bases, with 10 bases remaining between them. The chain's CDR3 is CASSLGAGGGANVLTF. The CDR3 region has the DNA TGTGCCAGCAGCTTAGGGGCAGGAGGTGGGGCCAACGTCCTGACTTTC.